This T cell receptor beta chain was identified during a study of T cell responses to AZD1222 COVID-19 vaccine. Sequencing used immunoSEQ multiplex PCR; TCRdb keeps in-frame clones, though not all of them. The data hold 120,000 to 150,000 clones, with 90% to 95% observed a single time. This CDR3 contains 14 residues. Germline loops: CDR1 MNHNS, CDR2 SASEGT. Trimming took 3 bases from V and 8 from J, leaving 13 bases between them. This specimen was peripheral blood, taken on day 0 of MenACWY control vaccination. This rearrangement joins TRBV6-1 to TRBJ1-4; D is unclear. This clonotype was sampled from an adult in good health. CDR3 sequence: CASSDDSLGEKLFF. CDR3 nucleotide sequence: TGTGCCAGCAGTGACGACTCCCTGGGAGAAAAACTGTTTTTT.